This T cell receptor (beta chain) was profiled in a study of T cells in Graves' hyperthyroidism and ophthalmopathy. This clonotype was picked up many times. Trimming removed 1 base at V and 0 bases at J, with 13 bases between. Germline CDR1 is MGHDK and CDR2 is SYGVNS. CDR3 length: 18 amino acids. Amplified TCR beta CDR3 regions derived from RNA transcripts. Using the HTBI primer set, a first-round RT-PCR was run on the TCR CDR3. TCRdb itself ran the multiplex PCR reads through MiXCR, one entry per CDR3 protein. The sample holds 40,000 to 55,000 distinct CDR3 sequences, around half seen once. Material for sequencing was peripheral blood or thyroid tissue (not recorded which). The J gene is TRBJ1-6, the V gene TRBV25-1; D perhaps matches TRBD1 (6 bases). The receptor was isolated from a woman in her forties or fifties with Graves' hyperthyroidism. The CDR3 loop is CASSESGQSSSYNSPLHF. The DNA for the CDR3 is TGTGCCAGCAGTGAATCCGGACAGTCTAGCTCCTATAATTCACCCCTCCACTTT.